A single sample is the source of the 5 T cell receptor beta chains below, sequenced in a study of human T cells and chemical hapten exposure. Time point defined: patch test 1, 2 weeks after DPC sensitization. This sample's treatment: therapeutic diphenylcyclopropenone sensitization with weekly scalp DPC. A single record per CDR3 protein comes from TCRdb applying MiXCR to the RACE reads. Counted here are 340,000 or so distinct CDR3 sequences, approximately 6.3% occurring once; the ten biggest clones make up 8.4%. The sample here was whole blood, taken in connection with sensitization to the hapten diphenylcyclopropenone (DPC). These TCRs come from a woman aged 18-29 years with alopecia areata. Some clones in this sample may be carry-over from other donors' samples.

The chain uses TRBV6-6 and TRBJ1-1; D unclear. In germline, CDR1 is MNHNY, CDR2 SVGAGI (reference sequence). CDR3 length: 13 residues. V was trimmed by 10 bases and J by 0 bases, leaving 12 bases between them. The CDR3 DNA reads as TGTGCCACCTTAATGGTGATGAACACTGAAGCTTTCTTT. Its protein is CATLMVMNTEAFF.

The V and J genes are TRBV6-1 and TRBJ1-1; D perhaps matches TRBD1 (6 bases). Germline V gene sequence: CDR1 MNHNS, CDR2 SASEGT. V lost 2 bases and J lost 1, with 11 bases in between. The CDR3 has 15 residues. As DNA, the CDR3 is TGTGCCAGCAGTGAAACCGGGACAACGAACACTGAAGCTTTCTTT. Its translation: CASSETGTTNTEAFF.

The gene calls are TRBV4-1 and TRBJ1-5; D is undetermined. Trimming took 0 bases from V and 4 from J, leaving 16 bases between them. Germline CDR1 MGHRA, CDR2 YSYEKL. The length of the CDR3 is 17 residues. The DNA of the CDR3 is TGCGCCAGCAGCCAAGATAGGGCGGTGGATGGGAATCAGCCCCAGCATTTT. It yields the protein CASSQDRAVDGNQPQHF.

The chain carries TRBV24-1 and TRBJ2-1, with 7 bases lining up with TRBD1. The CDR3 runs to 15 residues. The ends lost 5 bases at V and 2 bases at J; junction bases unmatched: 5. Germline V gives CDR1 KGHDR, CDR2 SFDVKD. DNA for the CDR3: TGTGCCACCAGTGCCCCGGGACAGACCTACAATGAGCAGTTCTTC. Its translation: CATSAPGQTYNEQFF.

The J gene is TRBJ2-2, the V gene TRBV5-4; D is tentatively TRBD1 or TRBD2 (6 bases each). CDR1 SGHNT and CDR2 YYREEE come from the germline V gene (reference sequence). CDR3 length equals 15 residues. V dropped 0 bases and J dropped 7 bases, with 13 bases sitting between them. CDR3 sequence (DNA): TGTGCCAGCAGCTTGGGCCCGGGGGCGGGCGGGGAGCTGTTTTTT. Protein sequence: CASSLGPGAGGELFF.